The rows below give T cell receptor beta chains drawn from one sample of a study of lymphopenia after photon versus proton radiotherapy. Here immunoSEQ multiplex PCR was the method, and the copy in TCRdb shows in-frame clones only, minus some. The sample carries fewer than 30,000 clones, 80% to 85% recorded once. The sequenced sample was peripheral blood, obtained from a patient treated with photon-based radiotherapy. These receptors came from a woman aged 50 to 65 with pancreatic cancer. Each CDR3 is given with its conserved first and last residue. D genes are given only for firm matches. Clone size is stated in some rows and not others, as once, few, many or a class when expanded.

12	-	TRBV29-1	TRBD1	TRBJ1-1	TGCAGCGGTGAAGACAGGGGAACTGAAGCTTTCTTT	CSGEDRGTEAFF
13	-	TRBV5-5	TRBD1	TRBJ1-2	TGTGCCAGCAGTCGGGACAGGGTAACTGGCTACACCTTC	CASSRDRVTGYTF
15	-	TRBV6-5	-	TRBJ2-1	TGTGCCAGCAGTTATCAGGACCCCTCCTACAATGAGCAGTTCTTC	CASSYQDPSYNEQFF
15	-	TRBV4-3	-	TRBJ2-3	TGCGCCAGCAGCCAAGGGGCAGGTCGCACAGATACGCAGTATTTT	CASSQGAGRTDTQYF
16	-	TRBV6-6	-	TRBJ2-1	TGTGCCAGCAGTCCCCCAGTCGGGACGGCCTACAATGAGCAGTTCTTC	CASSPPVGTAYNEQFF
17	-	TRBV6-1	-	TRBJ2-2	TGTGCCAGCAGTGAAAGGGTTGGCCGTCTGGACACCGGGGAGCTGTTTTTT	CASSERVGRLDTGELFF
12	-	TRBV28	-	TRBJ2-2	TGTGCCAGCAGTTTGAACACCGGGGAGCTGTTTTTT	CASSLNTGELFF
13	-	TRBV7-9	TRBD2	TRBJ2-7	TGTGCCAGCAGCTTAAGCGGGAGCTACGAGCAGTACTTC	CASSLSGSYEQYF
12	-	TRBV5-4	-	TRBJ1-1	TGTGCCAGCAGCTTGGGACCGAGTGAAGCTTTCTTT	CASSLGPSEAFF
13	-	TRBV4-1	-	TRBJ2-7	TGCGCCAGCAGCCAGACGGCAGGGGACGAGCAGTACTTC	CASSQTAGDEQYF
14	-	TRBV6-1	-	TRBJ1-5	TGTGCCAGCAGTGAAGCGGGGGGCGGTCAGCCCCAGCATTTT	CASSEAGGGQPQHF
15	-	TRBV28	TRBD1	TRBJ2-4	TGTGCCAGCAACAGACAGGGGGGGGACAAAAACATTCAGTACTTC	CASNRQGGDKNIQYF
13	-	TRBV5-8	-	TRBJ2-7	TGTGCCAGCAGCTTGCATCTTGGGGGCGAGCAGTACTTC	CASSLHLGGEQYF
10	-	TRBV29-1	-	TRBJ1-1	TGCAGCGCCAAGAAGACTGAAGCTTTCTTT	CSAKKTEAFF
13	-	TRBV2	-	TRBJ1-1	TGTGCCAGCAGTGTATGGGAGAACACTGAAGCTTTCTTT	CASSVWENTEAFF
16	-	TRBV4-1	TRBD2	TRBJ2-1	TGCGCCAGCAGCCACGGGAGGGGGTTATCCTACAATGAGCAGTTCTTC	CASSHGRGLSYNEQFF
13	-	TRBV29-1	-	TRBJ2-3	TGCAGCGTCGACAACAGCTTCACAGATACGCAGTATTTT	CSVDNSFTDTQYF
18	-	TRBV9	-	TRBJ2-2	TGTGCCAGCAGCGTCCAAAGAGATACTAGCACGAACACCGGGGAGCTGTTTTTT	CASSVQRDTSTNTGELFF
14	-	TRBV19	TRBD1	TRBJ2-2	TGTGCCAGTAGATCGGGACAGCGCACCGGGGAGCTGTTTTTT	CASRSGQRTGELFF
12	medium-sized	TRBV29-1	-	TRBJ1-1	TGCAGCGTTTGGGACGAGAACACTGAAGCTTTCTTT	CSVWDENTEAFF
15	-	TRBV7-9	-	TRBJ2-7	TGTGCCAGCAGCCCGCCCCCCAGGGTCGGTTACGAGCAGTACTTC	CASSPPPRVGYEQYF
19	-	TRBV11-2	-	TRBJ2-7	TGTGCCAGCAGCTTATTTCAACGTCTATCCGGGACTGACTCCTACGAGCAGTACTTC	CASSLFQRLSGTDSYEQYF
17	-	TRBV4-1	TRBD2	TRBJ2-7	TGCGCCAGCAGCCTCGGGACTAGCGGGAGGCTCTCCTACGAGCAGTACTTC	CASSLGTSGRLSYEQYF
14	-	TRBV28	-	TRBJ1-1	TGTGCCAGCAGTTTAAGGCCCGGGAACACTGAAGCTTTCTTT	CASSLRPGNTEAFF
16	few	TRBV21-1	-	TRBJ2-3	TGTGCCAGCAGCAAAAATACGCGGGAGCGCGCAGATACGCAGTATTTT	CASSKNTRERADTQYF
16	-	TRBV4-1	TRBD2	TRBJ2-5	TGCGCCAGCAGGGCGACCCTAGCGGGAGGGTTGGAGACCCAGTACTTC	CASRATLAGGLETQYF
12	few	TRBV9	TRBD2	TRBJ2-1	TGTGCCAGCAGCGTAGGGGAGGGTGAGCAGTTCTTC	CASSVGEGEQFF
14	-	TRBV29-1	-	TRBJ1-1	TGCAGCGTTGAAGAGGGTCCCATGAACACTGAAGCTTTCTTT	CSVEEGPMNTEAFF
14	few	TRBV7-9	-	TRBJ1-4	TGTGCCAGCAGCTACAGGGAGGTATCTGAAAAACTGTTTTTT	CASSYREVSEKLFF
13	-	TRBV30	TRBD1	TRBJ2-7	TGTGCCTCTAAGTTTCAGGGGGCCTACGAGCAGTACTTC	CASKFQGAYEQYF
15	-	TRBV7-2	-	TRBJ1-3	TGTGCCAGCAGCTTAGTTCCGAGGTCTGGAAACACCATATATTTT	CASSLVPRSGNTIYF
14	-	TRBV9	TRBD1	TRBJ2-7	TGTGCCAGCAGCGGGCAGGGGGTTGGCTACGAGCAGTACTTC	CASSGQGVGYEQYF
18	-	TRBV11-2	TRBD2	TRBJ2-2	TGTGCCAGCAGCCACATTACTAGCGGGAGGCGGATCACCGGGGAGCTGTTTTTT	CASSHITSGRRITGELFF
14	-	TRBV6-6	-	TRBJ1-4	TGTGCCAGCAGTTACGGTGACGGTAATGAAAAACTGTTTTTT	CASSYGDGNEKLFF
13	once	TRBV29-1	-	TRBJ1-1	TGCAGCGTTGCCAGGAAGGGGAACACTGAAGCTTTCTTT	CSVARKGNTEAFF
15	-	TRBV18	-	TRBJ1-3	TGTGCCAGCTCACCAGGAGTGGGAACTGGAAACACCATATATTTT	CASSPGVGTGNTIYF
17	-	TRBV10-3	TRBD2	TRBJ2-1	TGTGCCATCAGGGGGACTAGCGGGCGCAACACCTACAATGAGCAGTTCTTC	CAIRGTSGRNTYNEQFF
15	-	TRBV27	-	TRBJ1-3	TGTGCCAGCAGTCCCCAGGGCGGCTCTGGAAACACCATATATTTT	CASSPQGGSGNTIYF
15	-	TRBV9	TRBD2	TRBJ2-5	TGTGCCAGCAGCACAAAAGCGGGAGTGGGGGAGACCCAGTACTTC	CASSTKAGVGETQYF
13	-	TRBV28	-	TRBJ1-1	TGTGCCAGCAGTTTTGACGGGGGTCGCATCGCTTTCTTT	CASSFDGGRIAFF